The 27 T cell receptor beta chains below all came from one sample that was sequenced in a study of neurological immune-mediated disorders. TCRdb re-called the 5' RACE reads with MiXCR, one entry per CDR3 protein. The sample lists some 37,000 distinct CDR3 sequences; 14% were seen once. Sequencing was carried out using PBMCs. The origin of the receptors is a woman in her fifties or sixties with HTLV-1-associated myelopathy (HAM/TSP).

This clonotype was observed many times. V gene TRBV20-1 combines with J gene TRBJ1-1; 7 bases are a match to TRBD1. Germline-derived CDR1 and CDR2 are DFQATT and SNEGSKA (reference sequence). V shed 5 bases, J shed 3 bases, and the junction held 9 bases outside the gene matches. The CDR3 extends over 14 amino acids. CDR3 sequence (DNA): TGCAGTGCTCGCTCACAGGGGATGTACACTGAAGCTTTCTTT. It codes for CSARSQGMYTEAFF.

The chain carries TRBV10-3 and TRBJ2-3, with D possibly TRBD2 on 6 matching bases. The V gene lost 4 bases and the J gene lost 6 bases, with 8 bases spanning the gap. The germline gives CDR1 ENHRY, CDR2 SYGVKD. The CDR3 is 12 residues long. CDR3 nucleotides: TGTGCCATCAGTGCGGGGGATGATACGCAGTATTTT. It specifies CAISAGDDTQYF.

This clonotype was seen many times. The V and J genes are TRBV6-2 or TRBV6-3 and TRBJ1-6, with TRBD1 matching over 7 bases. The germline V gene encodes CDR1 MNHEY and CDR2 SVGEGT. Trimming took 2 bases from V and 0 from J; bases not matched to a gene: 13. This CDR3 is built from 20 residues. The CDR3, as DNA: TGTGCCAGCAGTTACGCCCGACCGGACAGGACACTCTCCTATAATTCACCCCTCCACTTT. This sequence encodes CASSYARPDRTLSYNSPLHF.

This clonotype was observed many times. The chain employs TRBV3-1 and TRBJ1-2; a possible D gene is TRBD1 (5 bases). The CDR3 has 12 residues. Per the germline V gene, CDR1 is LGHDT and CDR2 is YNNKEL (reference sequence). Trimming took 1 base from V and 5 from J, leaving 5 bases between them. Here the CDR3 reads CASSQAGYGYTF. The CDR3 region has the DNA TGTGCCAGCAGCCAAGCAGGGTATGGCTACACCTTC.

This clonotype showed up many times. The chain couples TRBV12-3 or TRBV12-4 to TRBJ1-1; 8 positions match TRBD1. There are 14 residues in the CDR3. Germline trimming cut 8 bases from V and 5 bases from J; bases unmatched to any gene: 10. CDR3 coding DNA: TGTGCCAGCTCTAAGACAGGGGTGGTTACTGAAGCTTTCTTT. Protein: CASSKTGVVTEAFF.

This clonotype was counted ten times or more. This chain joins TRBV5-1 and TRBJ1-6; D not resolved. Germline CDR1 reads SGHRS; CDR2 reads YFSETQ. This CDR3 region has 14 residues. The V gene lost 0 bases and the J gene lost 8 bases, with 9 bases spanning the gap. The CDR3 reads CASSLGQADSPLHF. For the CDR3, the DNA is TGCGCCAGCAGCTTGGGTCAGGCAGATTCACCCCTCCACTTT.

In this sample, this clonotype turned up many times. The genes are TRBV12-3 or TRBV12-4 and TRBJ1-5; weak D call: TRBD1 (5 bases). CDR3 length: 13 amino acids. The V gene lost 5 bases and the J gene lost 6 bases, with 11 bases spanning the gap. CDR3 nucleotides: TGTGCCAGCAGTACGGTTCAGGGTCAGCCCCAGCATTTT. Encoded protein: CASSTVQGQPQHF.

This clonotype came up many times. This chain links TRBV7-2 with TRBJ2-3; 7 nucleotides align to TRBD2. Per the germline V gene, CDR1 is SGHTA and CDR2 is FQGNSA. The CDR3 has 15 amino acids. Trimming cost V 4 bases and J 3 bases; bases outside gene matches: 7. CDR3 region: CASSSPTSTTDTQYF. CDR3 coding DNA: TGTGCCAGCAGCTCCCCGACTAGCACGACAGATACGCAGTATTTT.

V is TRBV24-1 and J is TRBJ2-2; D gene unclear. The CDR3 has 15 residues. Trimming removed 6 bases from V and 3 bases from J, with 13 bases in between. Germline values: CDR1 KGHDR, CDR2 SFDVKD. CDR3 coding DNA: TGTGCCACCAGTTACCGTACCGCTCACACCGGGGAGCTGTTTTTT. This translates into CATSYRTAHTGELFF.

Many counts were recorded for this clonotype. The chain carries TRBV2 and TRBJ2-3; TRBD1 aligns across 7 bases. This CDR3 has 16 amino acids. Germline V gene lookup returns CDR1 SNHLY and CDR2 FYNNEI. J gave up 2 bases and V 5 bases, and 10 bases lay outside the gene matches. The CDR3 DNA is TGTGCCAGCAGTCCCGGGGACAGAACATTCACAGATACGCAGTATTTT. This encodes CASSPGDRTFTDTQYF.

This clonotype was detected many times. The chain has TRBV5-1 and TRBJ1-3; the D is unclear. The V gene's germline CDR1 is SGHRS and CDR2 YFSETQ. CDR3 length equals 15 residues. Deletions cut 1 base from V and 2 bases from J, with 10 bases between. The CDR3, as DNA: TGCGCCAGCAGCTTGAGATCCGGGACTGGAAACACCATATATTTT. As protein: CASSLRSGTGNTIYF.

This clonotype has a count of ten or more. CDR3 nucleotides: TGTGCCAGCAGTTTAGGGCAGGGGGTTGGTTCAGAGAGCTACACCTTC. This codes for CASSLGQGVGSESYTF. V gene TRBV28 combines with J gene TRBJ1-2; 7 bases map to TRBD1. The CDR3 runs to 16 residues. Germline V gene data show CDR1 as MDHEN and CDR2 as SYDVKM. The V and J ends lost 2 bases and 9 bases, in that order; junction bases with no gene match: 15.

This clonotype was recorded a few times. The gene calls are TRBV28 and TRBJ1-4; 10 nucleotides align to TRBD1. The CDR3 runs 14 residues. Germline loops: CDR1 MDHEN, CDR2 SYDVKM. Germline trimming cut 2 bases from V and 6 bases from J; bases unmatched to any gene: 0. CDR3 protein: CASSLGTGDEKLFF. CDR3 DNA: TGTGCCAGCAGTTTAGGGACAGGGGATGAAAAACTGTTTTTT.

This clonotype has at least ten counts. This rearrangement joins TRBV25-1 to TRBJ2-7; perhaps D is TRBD1 or TRBD2 (5 bases each). CDR1 and CDR2 from the germline V gene are MGHDK and SYGVNS. Trimming pared 6 bases from V and 6 bases from J, leaving 15 bases between. The CDR3 extends over 13 amino acids. DNA for the CDR3: TGTGCCAGCAGGGGACGTTCATACGGCGAGCAGTACTTC. Encoded protein: CASRGRSYGEQYF.

This clonotype has just a few counts. The chain couples TRBV7-2 to TRBJ2-3, with D perhaps matching TRBD1 or TRBD2 (5 bases each). V shed 0 bases and J shed 3 bases, with 13 bases lying between them. The CDR3 has 16 residues. The germline gives CDR1 SGHTA, CDR2 FQGNSA. The CDR3 region is CASSLAGDASTDTQYF. CDR3 coding DNA: TGTGCCAGCAGCTTAGCGGGGGATGCGAGTACAGATACGCAGTATTTT.

The sample holds many counts of this clonotype. The chain couples TRBV7-3 to TRBJ1-6; TRBD1 is a possible D gene (5 bases). Trimming left V 4 bases short and J 13 bases short, with 14 bases between. The germline CDR1 and CDR2 sequences are SGHTA and FQGTGA. This CDR3 contains 13 residues. The CDR3 region is CASSSRAGGPLHF. In DNA form, the CDR3 reads TGTGCCAGCAGCTCCAGGGCCGGTGGCCCCCTCCACTTT.

This clonotype came up many times. The chain links TRBV2 to TRBJ1-3; no reliable D call. The CDR3 consists of 15 residues. V shed 8 bases and J shed 0 bases, with 14 bases lying between them. CDR1 is SNHLY and CDR2 is FYNNEI in the germline V gene. CDR3 sequence: CASGRTGLSGNTIYF. As DNA, the CDR3 is TGTGCCAGCGGCCGGACGGGCCTCTCTGGAAACACCATATATTTT.

This clonotype occurred many times. The chain links TRBV28 to TRBJ1-6, with 8 bases lining up with TRBD1. This CDR3 spans 17 amino acids. Germline V gene data show CDR1 as MDHEN and CDR2 as SYDVKM. V trimming: 7 bases; J trimming: 4 bases; junction bases outside the gene matches: 12. CDR3 region: CASIPPGTGGYNSPLHF. In nucleotides, the CDR3 is TGTGCCAGCATCCCCCCGGGGACAGGCGGTTATAATTCACCCCTCCACTTT.

This clonotype was recorded at least ten times. This chain uses TRBV7-2 with TRBJ1-4; D is perhaps TRBD1 (6 bases). This CDR3 region has 15 residues. V gave up 5 bases and J gave up 1 base, with 11 bases separating them. Germline V gives CDR1 SGHTA, CDR2 FQGNSA. The CDR3 DNA is TGTGCCAGCAGCGTAGGGGGGCGAACTAATGAAAAACTGTTTTTT. Residues: CASSVGGRTNEKLFF.

Many counts were recorded for this clonotype. The rearrangement joins TRBV5-6 to TRBJ2-3; D gene ambiguous. Trimming took off 1 base at V and 0 bases at J, with 9 bases between the two ends. CDR3 length equals 15 residues. The germline V gene has CDR1 SGHDT and CDR2 YYEEEE. CDR3 DNA sequence: TGTGCCAGCAGCTTGCCGACCCTTAGCACAGATACGCAGTATTTT. This translates into CASSLPTLSTDTQYF.

The table lists this clonotype with many counts. The genes are TRBV2 and TRBJ1-6; D not resolved. V lost 2 bases to trimming and J lost 6 bases, with 8 bases between them. The CDR3 length is 14 residues. Germline CDR1 SNHLY, CDR2 FYNNEI. The CDR3 DNA is TGTGCCAGCAGTGAATGGGGTGGTAATTCACCCCTCCACTTT. As protein: CASSEWGGNSPLHF.

This clonotype was seen many times. V usage is TRBV27 and J usage is TRBJ2-5; D may be TRBD2 (5 bases). The V end lost 4 bases, the J end lost 5 bases, and 23 bases lay between the germline ends. CDR3 size: 17 residues. Germline V lookup: CDR1 MNHEY, CDR2 SMNVEV (reference sequence). The CDR3 nucleotides are TGTGCCAGCAGTTCCAGACCCAGATCCCGACGCGGGGAGACCCAGTACTTC. Its protein is CASSSRPRSRRGETQYF.

This clonotype was seen at least ten times. The V gene is TRBV27, the J gene TRBJ1-4, with 7 bases aligning to TRBD1. Germline V gene sequence: CDR1 MNHEY, CDR2 SMNVEV (reference sequence). This CDR3 contains 15 residues. Unmatched junction bases numbered 14, after V lost 6 bases and J lost 10 bases. Here the CDR3 DNA reads TGTGCCAGCAGCCATGAACGACAGGGTTTCGGAAAACTGTTTTTT. Encoded protein: CASSHERQGFGKLFF.

V gene TRBV4-3 combines with J gene TRBJ2-2; D call uncertain. The CDR3 extends over 15 amino acids. V was clipped by 1 base and J by 4 bases, with 10 bases between them. From germline, CDR1 is LGHNA and CDR2 YSLEER. For the CDR3, the DNA is TGCGCCAGCAGCCAAGGCTCGGATCCCACCGGGGAGCTGTTTTTT. This sequence encodes CASSQGSDPTGELFF.

In the case of this clonotype: Lacking the conserved final phenylalanine or tryptophan, this CDR3 likely reflects a read error. It is unclear where the CDR3 begins or ends on the DNA, so no DNA is shown, and the CDR3 is as TCRdb lists it. This rearrangement joins TRBV12-3 or TRBV12-4 to TRBJ1-2; TRBD1 was called by the table and not checked on the DNA. The CDR3 is made up of 14 amino acids, end residues included. The chain's CDR3 is CASSFGGPDYGYSL.

Many counts were recorded for this clonotype. The V call is TRBV29-1, the J call TRBJ2-7; 9 nucleotides align to TRBD1. The CDR3 sequence is 13 residues long. The germline gives CDR1 SQVTM, CDR2 ANQGSEA. The trim removed 6 bases at V and 3 bases at J, leaving 6 bases unmatched. The CDR3 bases are TGCAGCGTCGCCAAGGGACAGGGCTACGAGCAGTACTTC. This gives the protein CSVAKGQGYEQYF.

This clonotype was found many times. This chain links TRBV20-1 with TRBJ2-1; 8 bases agree with TRBD2. This CDR3 spans 14 amino acids. Germline lookup yields CDR1 DFQATT and CDR2 SNEGSKA (reference sequence). V lost 7 bases to trimming and J lost 10 bases; unmatched junction nucleotides: 15. Here the CDR3 reads CSGGFGGAQGEQFF. CDR3 coding DNA: TGCAGTGGGGGATTCGGGGGGGCTCAGGGAGAGCAGTTCTTC.